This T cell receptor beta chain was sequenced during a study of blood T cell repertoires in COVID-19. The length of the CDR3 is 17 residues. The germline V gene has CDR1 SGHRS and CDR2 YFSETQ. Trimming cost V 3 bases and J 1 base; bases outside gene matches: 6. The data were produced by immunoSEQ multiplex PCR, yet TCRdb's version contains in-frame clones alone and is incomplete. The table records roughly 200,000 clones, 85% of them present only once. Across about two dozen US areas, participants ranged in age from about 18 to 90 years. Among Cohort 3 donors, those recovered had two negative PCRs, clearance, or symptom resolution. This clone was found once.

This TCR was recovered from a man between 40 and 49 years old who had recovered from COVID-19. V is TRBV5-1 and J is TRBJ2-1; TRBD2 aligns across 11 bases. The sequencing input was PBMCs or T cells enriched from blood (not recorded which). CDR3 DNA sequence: TGCGCCAGCAGCTGGTCCGGGACTAGCGGTTCCTACAATGAGCAGTTCTTC. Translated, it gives CASSWSGTSGSYNEQFF. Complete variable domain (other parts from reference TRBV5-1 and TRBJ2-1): KAGVTQTPRYLIKTRGQQVTLSCSPISGHRSVSWYQQTPGQGLQFLFEYFSETQRNKGNFPGRFSGRQFSNSRSEMNVSTLELGDSALYLCASSWSGTSGSYNEQFFGPGTRLTVL.